This T cell receptor beta chain is from a study of blood T cell repertoires in COVID-19. Across the study: The samples span acute and convalescent COVID-19 from the United States, Italy and Spain.

Per the study methods: Nucleated cell number was recorded as an estimate derived from reference gene primer amplification. Repertoires were generated with immunoSEQ multiplex PCR, while TCRdb's copy carries only in-frame clones and drops some. V and J calls and clone size are given by that table; D and trimming were obtained from the DNA. The sample comprises over 250,000 clones, just under 90% of which are singletons, and about 2% rests with the top ten. Participants reported their clinical history, and cohort assignment relied on those reports. Donors in Cohort 3 counted as recovered after two negative PCRs, clearance, or symptom resolution. The CDR3 spans 14 residues. Looked up from germline, CDR1 is SGDLS and CDR2 is YYNGEE. The V and J ends lost 3 bases and 6 bases, in that order; junction bases with no gene match: 1.

The rearrangement joins TRBV9 to TRBJ1-5; 12 nucleotides line up with TRBD1. The receptor was derived from a woman aged 60-75 years who had recovered from COVID-19. Sample: PBMCs or T cells enriched from blood (not recorded which). In DNA form, the CDR3 reads TGTGCCAGCAGCGGGGACAGGGGGCTTCAGCCCCAGCATTTT. This gives the protein CASSGDRGLQPQHF.